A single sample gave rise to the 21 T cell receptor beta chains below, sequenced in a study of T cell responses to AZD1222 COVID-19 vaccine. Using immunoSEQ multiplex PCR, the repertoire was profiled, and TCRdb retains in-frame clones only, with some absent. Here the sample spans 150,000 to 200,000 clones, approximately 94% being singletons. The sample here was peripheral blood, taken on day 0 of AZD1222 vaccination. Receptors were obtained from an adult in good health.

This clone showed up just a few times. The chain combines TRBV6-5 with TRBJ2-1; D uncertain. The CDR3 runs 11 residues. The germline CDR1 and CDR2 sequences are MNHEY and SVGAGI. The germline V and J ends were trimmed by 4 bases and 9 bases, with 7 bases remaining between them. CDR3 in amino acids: CASSSSREQFF. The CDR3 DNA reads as TGTGCCAGCAGTTCTAGTCGTGAGCAGTTCTTC.

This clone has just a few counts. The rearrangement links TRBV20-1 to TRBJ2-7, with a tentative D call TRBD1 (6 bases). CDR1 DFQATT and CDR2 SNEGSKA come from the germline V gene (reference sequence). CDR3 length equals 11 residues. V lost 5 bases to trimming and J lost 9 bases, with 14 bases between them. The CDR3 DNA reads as TGCAGTGCTGCCACAGGGCTCGGGCAGTACTTC. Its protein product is CSAATGLGQYF.

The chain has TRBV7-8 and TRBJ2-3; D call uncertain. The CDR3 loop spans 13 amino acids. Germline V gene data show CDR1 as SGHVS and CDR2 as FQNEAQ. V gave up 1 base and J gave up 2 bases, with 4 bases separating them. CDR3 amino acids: CASSLGPTDTQYF. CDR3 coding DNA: TGTGCCAGCAGCTTAGGCCCCACAGATACGCAGTATTTT.

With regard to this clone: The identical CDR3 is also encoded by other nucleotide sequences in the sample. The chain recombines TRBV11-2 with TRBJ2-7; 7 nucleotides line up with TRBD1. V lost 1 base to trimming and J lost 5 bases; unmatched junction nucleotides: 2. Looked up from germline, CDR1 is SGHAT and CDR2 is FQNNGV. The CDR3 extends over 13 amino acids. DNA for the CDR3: TGTGCCAGCAGCTTAGTGGGACAGAACGAGCAGTACTTC. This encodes CASSLVGQNEQYF.

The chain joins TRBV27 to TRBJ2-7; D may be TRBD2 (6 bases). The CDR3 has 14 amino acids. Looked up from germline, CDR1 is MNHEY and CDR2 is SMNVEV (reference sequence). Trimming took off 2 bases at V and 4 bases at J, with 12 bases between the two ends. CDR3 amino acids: CASSLGRQQYEQYF. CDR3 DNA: TGTGCCAGCAGTTTAGGGAGGCAGCAGTACGAGCAGTACTTC.

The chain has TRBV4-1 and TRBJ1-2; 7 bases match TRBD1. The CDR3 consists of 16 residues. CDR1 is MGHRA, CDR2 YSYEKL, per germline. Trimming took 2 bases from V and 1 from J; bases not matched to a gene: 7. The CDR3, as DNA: TGCGCCAGCAGCCAAAGGGGGCAGGATCATAACTATGGCTACACCTTC. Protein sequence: CASSQRGQDHNYGYTF.

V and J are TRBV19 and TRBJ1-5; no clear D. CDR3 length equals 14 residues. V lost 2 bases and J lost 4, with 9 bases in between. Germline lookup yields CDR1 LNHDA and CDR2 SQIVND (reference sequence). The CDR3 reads CASSITFGNQPQHF. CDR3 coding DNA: TGTGCCAGTAGTATAACCTTCGGAAATCAGCCCCAGCATTTT. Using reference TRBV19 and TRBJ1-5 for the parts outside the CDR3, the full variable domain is DGGITQSPKYLFRKEGQNVTLSCEQNLNHDAMYWYRQDPGQGLRLIYYSQIVNDFQKGDIAEGYSVSREKKESFPLTVTSAQKNPTAFYLCASSITFGNQPQHFGDGTRLSIL.

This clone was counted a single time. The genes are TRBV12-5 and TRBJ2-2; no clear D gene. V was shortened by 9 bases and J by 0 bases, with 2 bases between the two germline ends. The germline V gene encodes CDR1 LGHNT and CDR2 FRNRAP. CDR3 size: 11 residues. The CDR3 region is CARPNTGELFF. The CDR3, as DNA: TGTGCTAGACCGAACACCGGGGAGCTGTTTTTT.

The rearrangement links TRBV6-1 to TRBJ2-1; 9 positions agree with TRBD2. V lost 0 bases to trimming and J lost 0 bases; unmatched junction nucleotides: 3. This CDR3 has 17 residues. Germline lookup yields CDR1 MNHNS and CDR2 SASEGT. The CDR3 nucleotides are TGTGCCAGCAGTGAAGCGGCGGGAGGGCCCTCCTACAATGAGCAGTTCTTC. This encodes CASSEAAGGPSYNEQFF.

As DNA, the CDR3 is TGTGCCAGCAGCTACCCGGGACAGGGGAATGGAAACACCATATATTTT. The encoded protein is CASSYPGQGNGNTIYF. The chain carries TRBV7-9 and TRBJ1-3; 10 bases fit TRBD1. This CDR3 is built from 16 residues. Germline CDR1 is SEHNR and CDR2 is FQNEAQ (reference sequence). V dropped 4 bases and J dropped 3; count of bases not matched to a gene: 6. Drawing the rest from reference TRBV7-9 and TRBJ1-3, the complete variable domain is DTGVSQNPRHKITKRGQNVTFRCDPISEHNRLYWYRQTLGQGPEFLTYFQNEAQLEKSRLLSDRFSAERPKGSFSTLEIQRTEQGDSAMYLCASSYPGQGNGNTIYFGEGSWLTVV.

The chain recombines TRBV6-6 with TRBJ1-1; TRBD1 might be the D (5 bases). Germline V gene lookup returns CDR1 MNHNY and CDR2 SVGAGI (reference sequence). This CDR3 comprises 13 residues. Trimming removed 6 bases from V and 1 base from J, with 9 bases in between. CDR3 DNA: TGTGCCAGCAGACAGGAGTGGAACACTGAAGCTTTCTTT. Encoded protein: CASRQEWNTEAFF.

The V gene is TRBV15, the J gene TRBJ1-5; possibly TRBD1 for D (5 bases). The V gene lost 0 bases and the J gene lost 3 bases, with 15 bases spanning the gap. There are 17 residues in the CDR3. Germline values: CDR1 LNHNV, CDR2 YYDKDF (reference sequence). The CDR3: CATSRDWGRKNNQPQHF. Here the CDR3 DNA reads TGTGCCACCAGCAGAGATTGGGGCAGGAAAAACAATCAGCCCCAGCATTTT.

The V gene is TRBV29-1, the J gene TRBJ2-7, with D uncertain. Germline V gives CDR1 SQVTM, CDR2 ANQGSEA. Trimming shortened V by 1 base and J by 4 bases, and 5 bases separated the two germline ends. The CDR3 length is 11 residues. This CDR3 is CSVEGEYEQYF. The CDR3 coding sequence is TGCAGCGTTGAAGGGGAATACGAGCAGTACTTC.

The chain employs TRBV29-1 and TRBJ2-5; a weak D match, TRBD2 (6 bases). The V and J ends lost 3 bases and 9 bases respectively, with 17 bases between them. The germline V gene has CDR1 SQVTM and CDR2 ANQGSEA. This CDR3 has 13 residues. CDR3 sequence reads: CSVDKLVWGAQYF. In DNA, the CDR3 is TGCAGCGTTGACAAACTAGTATGGGGGGCCCAGTACTTC.

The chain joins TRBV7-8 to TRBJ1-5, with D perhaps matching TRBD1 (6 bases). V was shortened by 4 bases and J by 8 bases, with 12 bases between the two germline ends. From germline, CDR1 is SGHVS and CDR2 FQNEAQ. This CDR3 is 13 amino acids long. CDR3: CASSWEAGEPQHF. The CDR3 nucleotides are TGTGCCAGCAGCTGGGAGGCAGGGGAGCCCCAGCATTTT.

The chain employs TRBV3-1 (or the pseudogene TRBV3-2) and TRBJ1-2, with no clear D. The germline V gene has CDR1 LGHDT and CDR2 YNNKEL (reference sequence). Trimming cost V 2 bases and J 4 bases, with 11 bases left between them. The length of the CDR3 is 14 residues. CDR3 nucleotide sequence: TGTGCCAGCAGCCAAATTCCAAAGCTCTATGGCTACACCTTC. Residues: CASSQIPKLYGYTF.

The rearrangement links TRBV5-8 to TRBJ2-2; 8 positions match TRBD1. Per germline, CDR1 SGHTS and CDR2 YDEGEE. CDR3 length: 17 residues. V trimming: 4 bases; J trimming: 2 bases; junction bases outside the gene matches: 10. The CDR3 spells CASSRQQDRGNTGELFF. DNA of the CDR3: TGTGCCAGCAGCCGTCAACAAGACAGGGGTAACACCGGGGAGCTGTTTTTT. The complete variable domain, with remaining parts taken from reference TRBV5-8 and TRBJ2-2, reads EAGVTQSPTHLIKTRGQQATLRCSPISGHTSVYWYQQALGLGLQFLLWYDEGEERNRGNFPPRFSGRQFPNYSSELNVNALELEDSALYLCASSRQQDRGNTGELFFGEGSRLTVL.

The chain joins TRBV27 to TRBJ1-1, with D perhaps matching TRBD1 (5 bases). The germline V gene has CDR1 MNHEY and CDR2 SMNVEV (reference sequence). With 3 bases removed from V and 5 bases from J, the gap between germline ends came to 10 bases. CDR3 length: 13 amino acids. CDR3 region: CASSFIRETEAFF. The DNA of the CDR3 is TGTGCCAGCAGTTTTATCAGGGAGACTGAAGCTTTCTTT.

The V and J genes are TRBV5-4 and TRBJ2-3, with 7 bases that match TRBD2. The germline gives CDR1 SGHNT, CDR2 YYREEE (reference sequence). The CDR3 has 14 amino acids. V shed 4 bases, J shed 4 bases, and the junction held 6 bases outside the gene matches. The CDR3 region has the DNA TGTGCCAGCAGCCCGCGGCGGGAGCCAGATACGCAGTATTTT. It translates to CASSPRREPDTQYF.

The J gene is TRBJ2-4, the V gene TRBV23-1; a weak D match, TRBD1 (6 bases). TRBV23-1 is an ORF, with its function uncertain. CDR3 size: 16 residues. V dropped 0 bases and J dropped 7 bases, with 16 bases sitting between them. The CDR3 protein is CASSQSQGTPLNIQYF. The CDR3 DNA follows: TGCGCCAGCAGTCAATCTCAGGGGACCCCCCTTAACATTCAGTACTTC.

CDR3 in amino acids: CASLTTDSGNTIYF. The CDR3 region has the DNA TGTGCCAGCTTGACGACTGACTCTGGAAACACCATATATTTT. The rearrangement links TRBV6-4 to TRBJ1-3, with D unclear. Trimming took off 8 bases at V and 0 bases at J, with 11 bases between the two ends. The CDR3 covers 14 residues. Germline CDR1 MRHNA, CDR2 SNTAGT.